The clone carrying this TCR beta chain was seen once. TCRdb keeps only in-frame clones here, not all; method: immunoSEQ multiplex PCR. The data contain about 15,000 clones, around 87% of them seen just once; the ten biggest clones take up around 50%. This specimen comes from a study of blood T cell repertoires in COVID-19. The germline gives CDR1 SNHLY, CDR2 FYNNEI. The CDR3 extends over 14 amino acids. Trimming pared 0 bases from V and 2 bases from J, leaving 7 bases between. V is TRBV2 and J is TRBJ2-5; D is perhaps TRBD2 (5 bases). The receptor's source is a man in his sixties with acute or convalescent COVID-19. Sequences were obtained from peripheral blood. DNA of the CDR3: TGTGCCAGCAGTGAAGCTGGACTTCAAGAGACCCAGTACTTC. It encodes CASSEAGLQETQYF. Supplemented by reference TRBV2 and TRBJ2-5, the full variable domain reads EPEVTQTPSHQVTQMGQEVILRCVPISNHLYFYWYRQILGQKVEFLVSFYNNEISEKSEIFDDQFSVERPDGSNFTLKIRSTKLEDSAMYFCASSEAGLQETQYFGPGTRLLVL.